Presented here are 16 T cell receptor beta chains from one specimen sequenced in a study of cytomegalovirus exposure and HLA in healthy donors. Generated by immunoSEQ multiplex PCR, the TCRdb table keeps only in-frame clones and is missing some. This table holds roughly 180,000 clones, more than 80% found once. The sequencing input was PBMCs. The receptors were sampled from a man aged 18 to 29 in good health and CMV-seropositive.

V gene TRBV7-9 combines with J gene TRBJ1-5, with 8 bases matching TRBD1. Germline loops: CDR1 SEHNR, CDR2 FQNEAQ (reference sequence). Trimming took 4 bases from V and 7 from J; bases not matched to a gene: 9. The CDR3 is made up of 15 amino acids. The DNA for the CDR3 is TGTGCCAGCAGCTACGGGACAGGTCTCCACCAGCCCCAGCATTTT. It translates to CASSYGTGLHQPQHF.

Only one count was recorded for this clone. The chain carries TRBV15 and TRBJ2-3; D possibly corresponds to TRBD1 (5 bases). Germline V lookup: CDR1 LNHNV, CDR2 YYDKDF (reference sequence). Trimming took 3 bases from V and 3 from J, leaving 10 bases between them. The length of the CDR3 is 14 residues. CDR3 DNA: TGTGCCACCAGCAGTAACAGGCTTACAGATACGCAGTATTTT. Amino acids: CATSSNRLTDTQYF.

This clone was observed many times. This chain joins TRBV7-2 and TRBJ2-5, with a possible D match to TRBD1 (6 bases). Germline V gene data show CDR1 as SGHTA and CDR2 as FQGNSA. V was clipped by 4 bases and J by 5 bases, with 11 bases between them. The CDR3 loop spans 13 amino acids. CDR3: CASSSQGWETQYF. In nucleotides, the CDR3 is TGTGCCAGCAGCTCTCAGGGGTGGGAGACCCAGTACTTC.

This clone showed up just once. This chain connects TRBV11-1 to TRBJ2-3, with D perhaps matching TRBD1 (6 bases). Between the trimmed V and J ends, which lost 2 bases and 7 bases, there was a span of 16 bases. The V gene's germline CDR1 is SGHAT and CDR2 FQDESV (reference sequence). The CDR3 covers 15 residues. The CDR3 DNA is TGTGCCAGCAGCTTACGCAGGGGAGATGGCAATACGCAGTATTTT. Its protein is CASSLRRGDGNTQYF.

This chain joins TRBV5-1 and TRBJ2-7; maybe TRBD1 (5 bases). The CDR3 extends over 13 amino acids. The germline gives CDR1 SGHRS, CDR2 YFSETQ. The V and J ends lost 3 bases and 2 bases respectively, with 9 bases between them. The CDR3 sequence is CASSSRQTYEQYF. In DNA, the CDR3 is TGCGCCAGCAGCTCGCGACAGACCTACGAGCAGTACTTC.

This clone was detected only a few times. The chain joins TRBV7-6 to TRBJ2-7; TRBD1 aligns across 7 bases. From germline, CDR1 is SGHVS and CDR2 FNYEAQ. The CDR3 consists of 14 residues. The J segment lost 4 bases and the V segment lost 2 bases, leaving 5 bases of the junction unmatched. CDR3 DNA sequence: TGTGCCAGCAGCTTAACCGACAGGGATTACGAGCAGTACTTC. It translates to CASSLTDRDYEQYF. Full variable domain (missing parts from reference TRBV7-6 and TRBJ2-7): GAGVSQSPRYKVTKRGQDVALRCDPISGHVSLYWYRQALGQGPEFLTYFNYEAQQDKSGLPNDRFSAERPEGSISTLTIQRTEQRDSAMYRCASSLTDRDYEQYFGPGTRLTVT.

The chain links TRBV29-1 to TRBJ2-7; D gene ambiguous. The V gene lost 4 bases and the J gene lost 4 bases, with 11 bases spanning the gap. CDR3 length: 12 residues. Germline loops: CDR1 SQVTM, CDR2 ANQGSEA. In nucleotides, the CDR3 is TGCAGCGTTGGGTCTCACGAGTACGAGCAGTACTTC. Protein: CSVGSHEYEQYF.

The chain employs TRBV9 and TRBJ1-3, with 7 bases matching TRBD1. The ends lost 3 bases at V and 6 bases at J; junction bases unmatched: 6. Per the germline V gene, CDR1 is SGDLS and CDR2 is YYNGEE. The CDR3 spans 14 residues. CDR3 residues: CASSGVTGANTIYF. CDR3 nucleotides: TGTGCCAGCAGCGGAGTCACAGGGGCAAACACCATATATTTT.

The V call is TRBV5-1, the J call TRBJ2-1; D is possibly TRBD2 (5 bases). CDR1 and CDR2 from the germline V gene are SGHRS and YFSETQ. The CDR3 length is 15 residues. Between the trimmed V and J ends, which lost 0 bases and 1 base, there was a span of 8 bases. CDR3 loop: CASSLATRSYNEQFF. Here the CDR3 DNA reads TGCGCCAGCAGCTTGGCTACTAGGTCCTACAATGAGCAGTTCTTC. Variable domain in full (rest from reference TRBV5-1 and TRBJ2-1): KAGVTQTPRYLIKTRGQQVTLSCSPISGHRSVSWYQQTPGQGLQFLFEYFSETQRNKGNFPGRFSGRQFSNSRSEMNVSTLELGDSALYLCASSLATRSYNEQFFGPGTRLTVL.

The V call is TRBV15, the J call TRBJ1-2, with 9 nucleotides matching TRBD1. The germline V gene encodes CDR1 LNHNV and CDR2 YYDKDF (reference sequence). The ends lost 0 bases at V and 4 bases at J; junction bases unmatched: 6. This CDR3 spans 16 amino acids. The CDR3 bases are TGTGCCACCAGCAGAGATCTCGGGGACAGGGTCTATGGCTACACCTTC. It translates to CATSRDLGDRVYGYTF.

The chain joins TRBV5-1 to TRBJ2-7, with D possibly TRBD1 on 5 matching bases. The CDR3 length is 15 residues. V was pared by 0 bases and J by 0 bases, with 10 bases between. The germline V gene has CDR1 SGHRS and CDR2 YFSETQ. The DNA of the CDR3 is TGCGCCAGCAGCTTGGAGGGGATTTTCTCCTACGAGCAGTACTTC. This encodes CASSLEGIFSYEQYF.

The chain has TRBV19 and TRBJ2-1, with 11 bases fitting TRBD2. Germline V gives CDR1 LNHDA, CDR2 SQIVND (reference sequence). This CDR3 has 16 amino acids. Trimming at V came to 0 bases and at J to 10 bases, leaving 8 bases not matched to a gene. The chain's CDR3 is CASSIEGSGRAGEQFF. The DNA of the CDR3 is TGTGCCAGTAGTATAGAGGGTAGCGGGAGGGCCGGAGAGCAGTTCTTC.

The rearrangement joins TRBV6-6 to TRBJ1-2; D remains ambiguous. The CDR3 runs 14 residues. CDR1 and CDR2 from the germline V gene are MNHNY and SVGAGI (reference sequence). Deletions cut 0 bases from V and 0 bases from J, with 5 bases between. Here the CDR3 reads CASSYSNTNYGYTF. CDR3 in DNA: TGTGCCAGCAGTTACTCGAACACTAACTATGGCTACACCTTC.

V gene TRBV28 combines with J gene TRBJ2-7; no clear D gene. The CDR3 length is 13 residues. In germline, CDR1 is MDHEN, CDR2 SYDVKM. Deletions cut 5 bases from V and 2 bases from J, with 10 bases between. CDR3 bases: TGTGCCAGCAGTATCCGCATAGCCTACGAGCAGTACTTC. Translation gives CASSIRIAYEQYF.

The V call is TRBV6-1, the J call TRBJ1-1, with 7 bases that match TRBD1. This CDR3 contains 14 residues. CDR1 MNHNS and CDR2 SASEGT come from the germline V gene. After removal of 3 bases from V and 1 base from J, the junction contained 2 bases not matched to a gene. The CDR3 loop reads CASSDHRGNTEAFF. Written as DNA, the CDR3 is TGTGCCAGCAGTGATCACAGGGGGAACACTGAAGCTTTCTTT.

This chain connects TRBV9 to TRBJ2-7; 8 nucleotides line up with TRBD2. The CDR3 is made up of 16 amino acids. After removal of 4 bases from V and 6 bases from J, the junction contained 15 bases not matched to a gene. Germline V gives CDR1 SGDLS, CDR2 YYNGEE. This CDR3 reads CASSMQAGVTQGEQYF. In DNA, the CDR3 is TGTGCCAGCAGCATGCAAGCGGGAGTTACCCAAGGCGAGCAGTACTTC.